One sample yielded the 25 T cell receptor beta chains listed below, sequenced in a study of Tregs in tolerant kidney transplant recipients. The method was immunoSEQ multiplex PCR; TCRdb's version includes in-frame clones alone and lacks a portion of them. This sample has 100,000 to 120,000 clones; 85% to 90% occur once, and the top ten carry roughly 0.35%. Sample: CD4+ T cells from blood, taken before the transplant. The receptors stem from a human donor who received a combined kidney and bone marrow transplant.

V usage is TRBV4-3 and J usage is TRBJ2-7; 9 positions match TRBD2. Germline CDR1 reads LGHNA; CDR2 reads YSLEER. With V trimmed by 1 base and J by 7 bases, 8 bases remained unmatched. This CDR3 is 15 amino acids long. Here the CDR3 DNA reads TGCGCCAGCAGCCAAGCGGATAGCGGGAGCCGGGAGCAGTACTTC. The encoded protein is CASSQADSGSREQYF.

The rearrangement links TRBV29-1 to TRBJ2-5; weak D call: TRBD2 (6 bases). The germline CDR1 and CDR2 sequences are SQVTM and ANQGSEA. Trimming shortened V by 7 bases and J by 6 bases, and 21 bases separated the two germline ends. This CDR3 spans 14 amino acids. The CDR3 region is CSATPGAGSKTQYF. In DNA, the CDR3 is TGCAGCGCGACACCCGGGGCGGGATCGAAGACCCAGTACTTC.

J is TRBJ2-6 and V is TRBV7-8; weak D call: TRBD1 (6 bases). The CDR3 is 17 residues long. Germline CDR1 reads SGHVS; CDR2 reads FQNEAQ. Trimming removed 5 bases from V and 0 bases from J, with 14 bases in between. The CDR3 is CASSGGQSTSGANVLTF. As DNA, the CDR3 is TGTGCCAGCAGCGGAGGACAGAGCACCTCTGGGGCCAACGTCCTGACTTTC.

The chain employs TRBV29-1 and TRBJ1-1; D gene ambiguous. This CDR3 region has 12 residues. The germline V and J ends were trimmed by 4 bases and 1 base, with 7 bases remaining between them. The V gene's germline CDR1 is SQVTM and CDR2 ANQGSEA. The CDR3 DNA reads as TGCAGCGTTGGGTGGAGGAACACTGAAGCTTTCTTT. The encoded protein is CSVGWRNTEAFF.

The chain couples TRBV5-1 to TRBJ1-5, with D uncertain. V lost 5 bases and J 3 bases, leaving 18 bases between the germline ends. The CDR3 spans 16 residues. Germline V gene sequence: CDR1 SGHRS, CDR2 YFSETQ. CDR3 bases: TGCGCCAGCAGTCGGGAGGGTGGCGCCTCCAATCAGCCCCAGCATTTT. Protein sequence: CASSREGGASNQPQHF.

The V call is TRBV11-2, the J call TRBJ2-1; D is possibly TRBD2 (6 bases). The CDR3 runs 15 residues. Between the trimmed V and J ends, which lost 6 bases and 0 bases, there was a span of 12 bases. Germline V CDR1 and CDR2: SGHAT, FQNNGV. DNA of the CDR3: TGTGCCAGCAGTGGGGCGGGGTACTCCTACAATGAGCAGTTCTTC. This sequence encodes CASSGAGYSYNEQFF.

V usage is TRBV28 and J usage is TRBJ2-1; no definite D call. This CDR3 has 12 amino acids. V shed 3 bases and J shed 4 bases, with 4 bases lying between them. CDR1 is MDHEN, CDR2 SYDVKM, per germline. The CDR3: CASSLRYNEQFF. In DNA, the CDR3 is TGTGCCAGCAGTTTGCGGTACAATGAGCAGTTCTTC.

This clone was picked up one time. The CDR3 spells CSPKSEAFF. In nucleotides, the CDR3 is TGCAGCCCAAAGAGTGAAGCTTTCTTT. The chain combines TRBV20-1 with TRBJ1-1; the D is unclear. The germline V gene encodes CDR1 DFQATT and CDR2 SNEGSKA (reference sequence). The CDR3 covers 9 residues.

J is TRBJ2-3 and V is TRBV10-2; 9 positions match TRBD2. CDR3 size: 16 residues. The trim removed 8 bases at V and 4 bases at J, leaving 13 bases unmatched. Germline CDR1 reads WSHSY; CDR2 reads SAAADI. In nucleotides, the CDR3 is TGCGCCAGCCGGCCAGCGGGAGGAGCGACCCCAGATACGCAGTATTTT. This sequence encodes CASRPAGGATPDTQYF.

V usage is TRBV7-8 and J usage is TRBJ2-3, with TRBD1 identical over 7 bases. The CDR3 spans 15 residues. Germline V lookup: CDR1 SGHVS, CDR2 FQNEAQ. J gave up 4 bases and V 5 bases, and 9 bases lay outside the gene matches. The CDR3 loop reads CASSHRQGGPDTQYF. CDR3 sequence (DNA): TGTGCCAGCAGCCACCGACAGGGCGGCCCAGATACGCAGTATTTT.

V usage is TRBV7-2 and J usage is TRBJ2-1; D gene uncertain. CDR1 is SGHTA, CDR2 FQGNSA, per germline. V was shortened by 1 base and J by 10 bases, with 11 bases between the two germline ends. This CDR3 region has 13 residues. CDR3 bases: TGTGCCAGCAGCTTAGTTCCCACAGCAGAGCAGTTCTTC. Amino acids: CASSLVPTAEQFF.

This clone showed up just once. The chain links TRBV19 to TRBJ2-7, with D possibly matching TRBD2 (5 bases). Germline CDR1 and CDR2: LNHDA and SQIVND (reference sequence). The germline V and J ends were trimmed by 4 bases and 2 bases, with 15 bases remaining between them. The CDR3 runs to 15 residues. CDR3 loop: CASSREALGAYEQYF. The CDR3 DNA reads as TGTGCCAGTAGTAGGGAAGCGCTCGGGGCCTACGAGCAGTACTTC.

The chain recombines TRBV7-9 with TRBJ1-5, with D hard to call. Trimming left V 5 bases short and J 0 bases short, with 8 bases between. Per the germline V gene, CDR1 is SEHNR and CDR2 is FQNEAQ (reference sequence). The CDR3 consists of 14 residues. The CDR3: CASSHEYSNQPQHF. The DNA of the CDR3 is TGTGCCAGCAGCCATGAGTATAGCAATCAGCCCCAGCATTTT.

The chain is built from TRBV19 and TRBJ2-3, with TRBD2 as a possible D gene (6 bases). The CDR3 has 15 amino acids. Trimming stripped 5 bases from V and 1 base from J, with 13 bases between. CDR1 is LNHDA and CDR2 is SQIVND in the germline V gene (reference sequence). The CDR3 DNA is TGTGCCAGTAGTCGGGAGTACGCGGGCACAGATACGCAGTATTTT. Translated: CASSREYAGTDTQYF.

The chain uses TRBV9 and TRBJ1-4; tentative D call: TRBD1 (6 bases). Trimming pared 0 bases from V and 6 bases from J, leaving 18 bases between. The V gene's germline CDR1 is SGDLS and CDR2 YYNGEE. The CDR3 has 17 amino acids. The CDR3 sequence: CASSVATGGQAYEKLFF. For the CDR3, the DNA is TGTGCCAGCAGCGTAGCTACGGGGGGGCAGGCGTATGAAAAACTGTTTTTT.

The V gene is TRBV19, the J gene TRBJ2-5; 10 bases map to TRBD1. The J segment lost 7 bases and the V segment lost 9 bases, leaving 11 bases of the junction unmatched. The CDR3 is 14 amino acids. Germline assignment: CDR1 LNHDA and CDR2 SQIVND (reference sequence). The CDR3 nucleotides are TGTGCCAGCAACGACAGGGGGCGCGGGGGGACCCAGTACTTC. Translated, it gives CASNDRGRGGTQYF.

DNA of the CDR3: TGTGCCAGCTCAATCACTGAGGCCTATGGCTACACCTTC. This sequence encodes CASSITEAYGYTF. The chain links TRBV18 to TRBJ1-2, with D uncertain. Germline loops: CDR1 KGHSH, CDR2 LQKENI. The V gene lost 5 bases and the J gene lost 4 bases, with 11 bases spanning the gap. The CDR3 extends over 13 amino acids.

This chain uses TRBV7-9 with TRBJ2-1; 16 nucleotides align to TRBD2. The ends lost 5 bases at V and 9 bases at J; junction bases unmatched: 10. The CDR3 consists of 17 residues. CDR1 is SEHNR, CDR2 FQNEAQ, per germline (reference sequence). The CDR3 region has the DNA TGTGCCAGCAGCCCCGGGACTAGCGGGAGGGCAGACGGTGAGCAGTTCTTC. This gives the protein CASSPGTSGRADGEQFF.

The rearrangement uses TRBV15 and TRBJ2-3, with 13 bases lining up with TRBD2. J gave up 2 bases and V 0 bases, and 11 bases lay outside the gene matches. Per germline, CDR1 LNHNV and CDR2 YYDKDF (reference sequence). This CDR3 is 20 amino acids long. The CDR3 sequence is CATSRDTGLAGPGATDTQYF. As DNA, the CDR3 is TGTGCCACCAGCAGAGATACGGGACTAGCGGGACCCGGTGCCACAGATACGCAGTATTTT.

The V and J genes are TRBV6-1 and TRBJ2-1; TRBD2 might be the D (6 bases). Germline V CDR1 and CDR2: MNHNS, SASEGT. CDR3 length: 12 amino acids. Trimming pared 4 bases from V and 9 bases from J, leaving 10 bases between. The CDR3 here is CASSVEGTEQFF. CDR3 sequence (DNA): TGTGCCAGCAGTGTGGAGGGCACTGAGCAGTTCTTC.

The V and J genes are TRBV5-1 and TRBJ1-1; a possible D gene is TRBD1 (5 bases). Germline CDR1 SGHRS, CDR2 YFSETQ. This CDR3 is built from 14 residues. The V end was cut by 7 bases, the J end by 4 bases, with 17 bases between. Here the CDR3 reads CASSLGRVATEAFF. In nucleotides, the CDR3 is TGCGCCAGCTCCCTGGGCAGGGTGGCCACTGAAGCTTTCTTT.

The genes are TRBV18 and TRBJ2-7, with 7 positions matching TRBD1. The ends lost 3 bases at V and 0 bases at J; junction bases unmatched: 8. Germline-derived CDR1 and CDR2 are KGHSH and LQKENI. This CDR3 contains 16 residues. The CDR3 DNA follows: TGTGCCAGCTCACCGAGGACAGGACTCCCCTCCTACGAGCAGTACTTC. Encoded protein: CASSPRTGLPSYEQYF. Variable domain in full (rest from reference TRBV18 and TRBJ2-7): NAGVMQNPRHLVRRRGQEARLRCSPMKGHSHVYWYRQLPEEGLKFMVYLQKENIIDESGMPKERFSAEFPKEGPSILRIQQVVRGDSAAYFCASSPRTGLPSYEQYFGPGTRLTVT.

The gene calls are TRBV6-1 and TRBJ2-5, with 8 nucleotides matching TRBD1. The CDR3 is 14 residues long. CDR1 and CDR2 (germline): MNHNS, SASEGT. The trim removed 2 bases at V and 5 bases at J, leaving 4 bases unmatched. CDR3 loop: CASSERQGRETQYF. In DNA form, the CDR3 reads TGTGCCAGCAGTGAAAGACAGGGGAGGGAGACCCAGTACTTC.

The chain carries TRBV7-7 and TRBJ2-3, with D unclear. Germline assignment: CDR1 SSHAT and CDR2 FNYEAQ (reference sequence). The V end lost 1 base, the J end lost 0 bases, and 8 bases lay between the germline ends. CDR3 length: 15 residues. CDR3 nucleotides: TGTGCCAGCAGCTTAGGAGGCCCGAGCACAGATACGCAGTATTTT. Protein product: CASSLGGPSTDTQYF.

As for this clone: This specimen includes other DNA sequences encoding the same CDR3. This rearrangement joins TRBV18 to TRBJ2-7; D call uncertain. V was clipped by 2 bases and J by 6 bases, with 5 bases between them. The CDR3 loop spans 11 amino acids. Germline V CDR1 and CDR2: KGHSH, LQKENI. The CDR3 region is CASSPGREQYF. CDR3 coding DNA: TGTGCCAGCTCACCAGGCCGCGAGCAGTACTTC.